The 14 T cell receptor beta chains in this list originate from one sample, sequenced in a study of blood T cell repertoires in COVID-19. This table comes from immunoSEQ multiplex PCR, and its TCRdb copy is limited to in-frame clones, with some not included. The table records under 65,000 clones, approximately 88% of them present only once. Sequencing was done on a sample of peripheral blood. These receptors all come from a human donor in a cohort sampled during active COVID-19.

The chain joins TRBV7-2 to TRBJ2-2; weak D call: TRBD2 (5 bases). Germline V gene sequence: CDR1 SGHTA, CDR2 FQGNSA. The CDR3 has 16 amino acids. V gave up 3 bases and J gave up 4 bases, with 15 bases separating them. The CDR3 spells CASSFPRGTSTGELFF. For the CDR3, the DNA is TGTGCCAGCAGCTTCCCACGCGGTACTAGCACCGGGGAGCTGTTTTTT.

The V gene is TRBV7-9, the J gene TRBJ1-1, with 7 bases aligning to TRBD1. J was trimmed by 0 bases and V by 1 base; bases with no gene match: 8. Germline CDR1 and CDR2: SEHNR and FQNEAQ (reference sequence). The CDR3 runs to 17 residues. The CDR3 DNA reads TGTGCCAGCAGCTTAGTAGGGGGCGGCAGGATGAACACTGAAGCTTTCTTT. Protein product: CASSLVGGGRMNTEAFF.

This clone was observed a single time. This rearrangement joins TRBV28 to TRBJ2-7; D may be TRBD2 (5 bases). The CDR3 spans 13 residues. V shed 7 bases and J shed 6 bases, with 16 bases lying between them. From germline, CDR1 is MDHEN and CDR2 SYDVKM. For the CDR3, the DNA is TGTGCCAGCACCATCCCCCGGACTGGCGAGCAGTACTTC. Its protein is CASTIPRTGEQYF.

The chain employs TRBV4-1 and TRBJ1-4; 8 nucleotides line up with TRBD1. This CDR3 spans 16 amino acids. CDR1 is MGHRA and CDR2 is YSYEKL in the germline V gene. V was clipped by 5 bases and J by 6 bases; unmatched bases: 11. The CDR3 nucleotides are TGCGCCAGCAGCACCCCCCGGGGGACAGGCGATGAAAAACTGTTTTTT. Translating it yields CASSTPRGTGDEKLFF.

The rearrangement links TRBV14 to TRBJ1-2; 10 positions agree with TRBD1. Looked up from germline, CDR1 is SGHDN and CDR2 is FVKESK. The V gene end was trimmed by 2 bases and the J gene end by 7 bases; junction bases not matched to a gene: 4. The CDR3 is 14 amino acids. CDR3 protein: CASSQTGTGAGYTF. In nucleotides, the CDR3 is TGTGCCAGCAGCCAAACCGGGACAGGGGCTGGCTACACCTTC. Full variable domain (remainder filled in from reference TRBV14 and TRBJ1-2): EAGVTQFPSHSVIEKGQTVTLRCDPISGHDNLYWYRRVMGKEIKFLLHFVKESKQDESGMPNNRFLAERTGGTYSTLKVQPAELEDSGVYFCASSQTGTGAGYTFGSGTRLTVV.

The CDR3 spells CASSFSGNPYEQYF. The DNA for the CDR3 is TGTGCCAGCAGTTTCTCGGGGAACCCCTACGAGCAGTACTTC. This sequence joins TRBV28 and TRBJ2-7; maybe TRBD2 (5 bases). The germline V gene has CDR1 MDHEN and CDR2 SYDVKM. V lost 3 bases to trimming and J lost 2 bases, with 11 bases between them. The CDR3 covers 14 residues. The variable domain in full, with the rest retrieved from reference TRBV28 and TRBJ2-7, is DVKVTQSSRYLVKRTGEKVFLECVQDMDHENMFWYRQDPGLGLRLIYFSYDVKMKEKGDIPEGYSVSREKKERFSLILESASTNQTSMYLCASSFSGNPYEQYFGPGTRLTVT.

For the CDR3, the DNA is TGTGCCAGCAGCTTTGTTAGGGGAAGCACCGGGGAGCTGTTTTTT. Translating it yields CASSFVRGSTGELFF. This sequence joins TRBV7-9 and TRBJ2-2, with D perhaps TRBD1 (5 bases). This CDR3 is 15 amino acids long. Germline CDR1 reads SEHNR; CDR2 reads FQNEAQ (reference sequence). V lost 3 bases to trimming and J lost 4 bases, with 12 bases between them.

J is TRBJ2-7 and V is TRBV10-3; 7 bases line up with TRBD2. V trimming: 4 bases; J trimming: 0 bases; junction bases outside the gene matches: 3. Per the germline V gene, CDR1 is ENHRY and CDR2 is SYGVKD. This CDR3 comprises 14 residues. The CDR3, as DNA: TGTGCCATCAGTGGACGGGGGGACTCCTACGAGCAGTACTTC. This sequence encodes CAISGRGDSYEQYF.

This clone is a singleton in its sample. This chain uses TRBV19 with TRBJ1-5; the match to TRBD1 covers 7 bases. The CDR3 runs 14 residues. V shed 5 bases and J 5 bases; nucleotides not matched to a gene: 6. Per germline, CDR1 LNHDA and CDR2 SQIVND (reference sequence). CDR3 sequence (DNA): TGTGCCAGTAGTCACGGACAGGTAGATCAGCCCCAGCATTTT. Its translation is CASSHGQVDQPQHF.

This clone appeared a single time. This chain joins TRBV7-2 and TRBJ2-7; 11 positions match TRBD1. The CDR3 runs 13 residues. Germline V gene lookup returns CDR1 SGHTA and CDR2 FQGNSA. Germline trimming cut 5 bases from V and 7 bases from J; bases unmatched to any gene: 4. This chain's CDR3 is CASSRDRGEEQYF. CDR3 DNA: TGTGCCAGCAGCCGGGACAGGGGGGAAGAGCAGTACTTC. The full variable domain, completed using reference TRBV7-2 and TRBJ2-7, is GAGVSQSPSNKVTEKGKDVELRCDPISGHTALYWYRQSLGQGLEFLIYFQGNSAPDKSGLPSDRFSAERTGGSVSTLTIQRTQQEDSAVYLCASSRDRGEEQYFGPGTRLTVT.

This clone occurred once. The chain is built from TRBV11-1 and TRBJ2-3, with D tentatively TRBD2 (5 bases). Germline values: CDR1 SGHAT, CDR2 FQDESV (reference sequence). Trimming took off 3 bases at V and 0 bases at J, with 10 bases between the two ends. The CDR3 is made up of 15 amino acids. The CDR3: CASSFDGISTDTQYF. Written as DNA, the CDR3 is TGTGCCAGCAGCTTCGACGGGATTAGCACAGATACGCAGTATTTT.

This CDR3 is CASRDSENSGNTIYF. The DNA for the CDR3 is TGTGCCAGCAGGGACAGTGAGAACTCTGGAAACACCATATATTTT. The chain links TRBV6-5 to TRBJ1-3; maybe TRBD1 (6 bases). The CDR3 runs to 15 residues. The germline gives CDR1 MNHEY, CDR2 SVGAGI. The ends were cut back, 6 bases at V and 0 bases at J, with 12 bases in the middle.

The chain joins TRBV7-8 to TRBJ2-3, with 10 bases aligning to TRBD2. Germline CDR1 reads SGHVS; CDR2 reads FQNEAQ. The CDR3 length is 16 residues. V was pared by 1 base and J by 2 bases, with 3 bases of the junction left unmatched. The CDR3 region is CASSLELAGLTDTQYF. CDR3 bases: TGTGCCAGCAGCTTAGAACTAGCGGGACTCACAGATACGCAGTATTTT. The whole variable domain, filled in from reference TRBV7-8 and TRBJ2-3, reads GAGVSQSPRYKVAKRGQDVALRCDPISGHVSLFWYQQALGQGPEFLTYFQNEAQLDKSGLPSDRFFAERPEGSVSTLKIQRTQQEDSAVYLCASSLELAGLTDTQYFGPGTRLTVL.

The rearrangement uses TRBV5-1 and TRBJ2-5; perhaps TRBD2 as D (5 bases). The germline CDR1 and CDR2 sequences are SGHRS and YFSETQ. Trimming removed 7 bases from V and 5 bases from J, with 12 bases in between. The CDR3 spans 12 residues. The CDR3 region is CASEGPGETQYF. CDR3 coding DNA: TGCGCCAGCGAGGGTCCGGGGGAGACCCAGTACTTC. The variable domain in full, completed from reference TRBV5-1 and TRBJ2-5, reads KAGVTQTPRYLIKTRGQQVTLSCSPISGHRSVSWYQQTPGQGLQFLFEYFSETQRNKGNFPGRFSGRQFSNSRSEMNVSTLELGDSALYLCASEGPGETQYFGPGTRLLVL.